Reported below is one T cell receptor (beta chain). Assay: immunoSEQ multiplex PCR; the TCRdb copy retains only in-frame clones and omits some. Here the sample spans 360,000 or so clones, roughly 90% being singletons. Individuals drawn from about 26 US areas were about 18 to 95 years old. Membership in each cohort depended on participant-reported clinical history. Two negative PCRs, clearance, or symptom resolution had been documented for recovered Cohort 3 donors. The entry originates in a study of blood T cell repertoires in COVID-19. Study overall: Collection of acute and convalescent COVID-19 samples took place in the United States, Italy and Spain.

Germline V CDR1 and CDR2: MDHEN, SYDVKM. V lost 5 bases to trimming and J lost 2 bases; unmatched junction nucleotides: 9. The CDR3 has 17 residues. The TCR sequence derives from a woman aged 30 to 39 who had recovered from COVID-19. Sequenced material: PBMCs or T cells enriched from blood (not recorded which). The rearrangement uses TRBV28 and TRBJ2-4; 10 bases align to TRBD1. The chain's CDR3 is CASSPAPGQGPKNIQYF. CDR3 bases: TGTGCCAGCAGTCCTGCCCCGGGACAGGGGCCCAAAAACATTCAGTACTTC. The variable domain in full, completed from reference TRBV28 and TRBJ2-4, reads DVKVTQSSRYLVKRTGEKVFLECVQDMDHENMFWYRQDPGLGLRLIYFSYDVKMKEKGDIPEGYSVSREKKERFSLILESASTNQTSMYLCASSPAPGQGPKNIQYFGAGTRLSVL.